This TCR beta chain was observed in a study of T-cell reconstitution after alpha-beta-depleted transplantation in children. Unique molecular identifiers were incorporated into the prepared TCRbeta library. One entry per CDR3 protein, called by TCRdb with MiXCR from the PCR reads. Of 90,000 to 120,000 distinct CDR3 sequences in the sample, roughly 6.1% are singletons; the top ten hold more than 20%. The study's findings and limits: By about two months after transplant, alpha-beta T cells reportedly arose from several hundred graft clones that had expanded. Surviving recipient T cells and intrathymic progenitors accounted for some patients' high TCRbeta diversity at day 60. A year post-transplant, T-cell counts and diversity derived mostly from newly produced T cells.

The CDR3 runs 16 residues. V shed 1 base and J 4 bases; nucleotides not matched to a gene: 6. The germline V gene encodes CDR1 SEHNR and CDR2 FQNEAQ (reference sequence). As concerns this clonotype: Its antigen remains unidentified.

J is TRBJ2-1 and V is TRBV7-9; 8 bases agree with TRBD1. This clonotype was sampled from a male patient aged 2 to 9 who had a stem cell transplant for acute lymphoblastic leukemia, so the T cells may come from the graft donor. The sample in question was PBMCs, mostly from graft donor cells, obtained 360 days after TCRalphabeta/CD19-depleted stem cell transplant. The CDR3 protein is CASSLVATGAYNEQFF. The CDR3 DNA reads TGTGCCAGCAGCTTAGTCGCGACAGGGGCTTACAATGAGCAGTTCTTC.